This T cell receptor (beta chain) appears in the sequencing data of a study of CD8 T cells in ankylosing spondylitis. For TCR beta, libraries came from quantitative 5'-RACE with molecular barcodes. From the 5' RACE reads, TCRdb called clonotypes with MiXCR, one entry per CDR3 protein. The sample shows over 450,000 distinct CDR3 sequences, roughly 13% of them seen only once. As for this clonotype: Its specificity is not known.

Findings of the study overall: Within matched ankylosing spondylitis synovial fluid, disease-linked clones were reportedly significantly enriched. A motif of 7 to 9 highly homologous TCR beta variants was seen as apparently characteristic of ankylosing spondylitis blood.

Germline CDR1 is SGHVS and CDR2 is FQNEAQ. The CDR3 loop spans 16 amino acids. V was shortened by 1 base and J by 3 bases, with 14 bases between the two germline ends. Sequenced material: blood, either unsorted or a sorted T cell fraction (not recorded which). The clonotype was recovered from a male donor with ankylosing spondylitis. V usage is TRBV7-8 and J usage is TRBJ2-3, with D perhaps being TRBD1 or TRBD2 (5 bases each). As DNA, the CDR3 is TGTGCCAGCAGCTTAGTAGGGGTGAGGGAAACAGATACGCAGTATTTT. This gives the protein CASSLVGVRETDTQYF.